This T cell receptor (beta chain) was sequenced in a study of T cells in Graves' hyperthyroidism and ophthalmopathy. Study-wide results and limits: Before onset, ophthalmopathy was predicted by the model a median roughly 6.8 months earlier. Blood also held most thyroid clonotypes expanded beyond 0.001. In simple terms, a model built on 13 V-J features told ophthalmopathy apart from stable hyperthyroidism.

Fresh peripheral blood, 8 to 10 ml of it, supplied the PBMCs. CDR1 is MNHEY, CDR2 SVGAGI, per germline. The CDR3 length is 18 residues. J was trimmed by 1 base and V by 0 bases; bases with no gene match: 7. This clonotype was picked up a small number of times. Its antigen is not known. Amplification of TCR beta CDR3 regions was performed using RNA transcripts as template. First-round RT-PCR of the TCR CDR3 relied on the HTBI primer set. TCRdb passed the multiplex PCR reads through MiXCR, listing each CDR3 protein once. The repertoire includes about 690,000 distinct CDR3 sequences, around a sixth of them detected once, and roughly a sixth sits in the top ten.

The origin of this receptor is a man aged 50-60 years with Graves' hyperthyroidism. Material for sequencing was blood. The chain has TRBV6-5 and TRBJ2-1, with 9 nucleotides matching TRBD1. CDR3 residues: CASSYSRGDRGSYNEQFF. In DNA form, the CDR3 reads TGTGCCAGCAGTTACTCGAGGGGAGACAGGGGGTCCTACAATGAGCAGTTCTTC.